This entry lists 16 T cell receptor beta chains sequenced from one sample in a study of shared T cell receptors in the human thymus. Produced via immunoSEQ multiplex PCR; TCRdb's table is partial and in-frame only. Of hundreds of thousands of clones listed, around three quarters are singletons. The sample was also reused in another study, on human thymus T cells.

The sequencing input was thymocytes. The origin of the receptors is a boy under two years old with a congenital heart defect.

The J gene is TRBJ2-1, the V gene TRBV19; possible D gene TRBD1, 5 bases. Trimming stripped 5 bases from V and 8 bases from J, with 19 bases between. Germline V lookup: CDR1 LNHDA, CDR2 SQIVND (reference sequence). This CDR3 is built from 15 residues. The chain's CDR3 is CASSQKGQEADEQFF. The CDR3 nucleotides read TGTGCCAGTAGTCAGAAGGGGCAAGAGGCGGATGAGCAGTTCTTC.

This rearrangement joins TRBV5-5 to TRBJ1-1; no clear D gene. V shed 3 bases and J shed 1 base, with 10 bases lying between them. The CDR3 runs to 14 residues. CDR1 SGHKS and CDR2 YYEKEE come from the germline V gene (reference sequence). The CDR3 DNA sequence: TGTGCCAGCAGCTGGGCCCAGCCGAACACTGAAGCTTTCTTT. This codes for CASSWAQPNTEAFF.

The chain employs TRBV30 and TRBJ1-1, with 7 bases fitting TRBD1. CDR1 and CDR2 from the germline V gene are GTSNPN and SVGIG (reference sequence). The junction had 1 base not matched to a gene; V was cut back by 0 bases and J by 0 bases. This CDR3 comprises 14 residues. The chain's CDR3 is CAWSVQGMNTEAFF. CDR3 DNA sequence: TGTGCCTGGAGTGTACAGGGGATGAACACTGAAGCTTTCTTT. The full variable domain, completed using reference TRBV30 and TRBJ1-1, is SQTIHQWPATLVQPVGSPLSLECTVEGTSNPNLYWYRQAAGRGLQLLFYSVGIGQISSEVPQNLSASRPQDRQFILSSKKLLLSDSGFYLCAWSVQGMNTEAFFGQGTRLTVV.

This rearrangement joins TRBV15 to TRBJ2-1, with 8 bases that match TRBD1. Germline-derived CDR1 and CDR2 are LNHNV and YYDKDF (reference sequence). Trimming removed 6 bases from V and 5 bases from J; junction bases left unmatched: 6. This CDR3 is 14 amino acids long. The CDR3 here is CATRRQGSNNEQFF. In DNA, the CDR3 is TGTGCCACCAGGCGACAGGGGTCCAACAATGAGCAGTTCTTC.

This rearrangement joins TRBV6-5 to TRBJ2-7, with D possibly matching TRBD2 (7 bases). V lost 6 bases and J 4 bases, leaving 16 bases between the germline ends. Germline V CDR1 and CDR2: MNHEY, SVGAGI. The CDR3 loop spans 14 amino acids. This CDR3 reads CASSIRGAGYEQYF. DNA of the CDR3: TGTGCCAGCAGCATCAGGGGAGCGGGGTACGAGCAGTACTTC.

This rearrangement joins TRBV27 to TRBJ2-7, with D perhaps TRBD2 (5 bases). The germline gives CDR1 MNHEY, CDR2 SMNVEV (reference sequence). The CDR3 loop spans 12 amino acids. Trimming removed 5 bases at V and 7 bases at J, with 12 bases between. In DNA, the CDR3 is TGTGCCAGCAGTCTAGGAGGTGGGGAGCAGTACTTC. Amino acid sequence: CASSLGGGEQYF.

This chain connects TRBV25-1 to TRBJ2-5; perhaps TRBD2 as D (5 bases). Germline CDR1 is MGHDK and CDR2 is SYGVNS. The CDR3 extends over 17 amino acids. V lost 7 bases and J lost 0, with 21 bases in between. CDR3 DNA sequence: TGTGCCAGCACTCCCCCGGCCGAGGGAGAGGACCAAGAGACCCAGTACTTC. Its protein product is CASTPPAEGEDQETQYF.

The V call is TRBV28, the J call TRBJ2-7; 9 positions match TRBD1. V shed 3 bases and J 0 bases; nucleotides not matched to a gene: 12. The CDR3 extends over 18 amino acids. The germline CDR1 and CDR2 sequences are MDHEN and SYDVKM. CDR3 coding DNA: TGTGCCAGCAGTTTCTATCCCGGGACAGGGAGTACCTCCTACGAGCAGTACTTC. Its translation: CASSFYPGTGSTSYEQYF.

This clone was detected once. V and J are TRBV5-6 and TRBJ2-3, with 9 bases that match TRBD2. The CDR3 has 14 residues. From germline, CDR1 is SGHDT and CDR2 YYEEEE. V dropped 7 bases and J dropped 4; count of bases not matched to a gene: 7. The CDR3 spells CASRRVAGADTQYF. The CDR3 DNA sequence: TGTGCCAGCCGAAGGGTAGCGGGAGCAGATACGCAGTATTTT.

V usage is TRBV5-1 and J usage is TRBJ2-3; possible D gene TRBD2, 6 bases. Trimming left V 1 base short and J 14 bases short, with 26 bases between. This CDR3 contains 16 residues. The germline V gene has CDR1 SGHRS and CDR2 YFSETQ. CDR3 sequence: CASSLRREAGPSVRYF. The CDR3 DNA sequence: TGCGCCAGCAGCTTGAGGAGGGAGGCTGGGCCCTCCGTTCGGTATTTT.

The chain joins TRBV15 to TRBJ2-3; 7 bases match TRBD2. This CDR3 has 17 residues. With V trimmed by 2 bases and J by 0 bases, 8 bases remained unmatched. Germline assignment: CDR1 LNHNV and CDR2 YYDKDF (reference sequence). The CDR3: CATSRPEGLLSTDTQYF. In nucleotides, the CDR3 is TGTGCCACCAGCAGACCCGAGGGACTACTTAGCACAGATACGCAGTATTTT.

V gene TRBV19 combines with J gene TRBJ1-2; perhaps TRBD1 as D (5 bases). Germline CDR1 and CDR2: LNHDA and SQIVND (reference sequence). The CDR3 covers 11 residues. Between the trimmed V and J ends, which lost 10 bases and 4 bases, there was a span of 10 bases. The CDR3: CATSTVYGYTF. The CDR3 bases are TGTGCCACCTCGACAGTCTATGGCTACACCTTC.

The rearrangement links TRBV7-6 to TRBJ2-3, with 11 bases matching TRBD1. The CDR3 has 16 residues. V trimming: 1 base; J trimming: 2 bases; junction bases outside the gene matches: 2. Germline CDR1 is SGHVS and CDR2 is FNYEAQ. The CDR3 spells CASSLGDRGYTDTQYF. DNA for the CDR3: TGTGCCAGCAGCTTAGGGGACAGGGGGTACACAGATACGCAGTATTTT.

This clone was counted a few times. The chain recombines TRBV27 with TRBJ2-7; tentative D call: TRBD2 (5 bases). The V end was cut by 6 bases, the J end by 5 bases, with 17 bases between. This CDR3 spans 14 amino acids. Germline CDR1 and CDR2: MNHEY and SMNVEV (reference sequence). CDR3 residues: CASRLDQQEDEQYF. The DNA of the CDR3 is TGTGCCAGCAGGCTAGACCAGCAGGAGGACGAGCAGTACTTC.

The chain couples TRBV9 to TRBJ1-2; TRBD1 agrees at 9 bases. Germline assignment: CDR1 SGDLS and CDR2 YYNGEE. With 5 bases clipped from V and 4 bases from J, the junction kept 6 bases outside the gene matches. CDR3 length equals 14 residues. CDR3: CASRGDREGYGYTF. The CDR3 nucleotides are TGTGCCAGCAGAGGGGACAGGGAGGGCTATGGCTACACCTTC.

The rearrangement joins TRBV11-2 to TRBJ1-2; the D gene is possibly TRBD1 (6 bases). Germline V gives CDR1 SGHAT, CDR2 FQNNGV. The CDR3 loop spans 15 amino acids. The germline V and J ends were trimmed by 5 bases and 7 bases, with 20 bases remaining between them. CDR3: CASSPLGGQFSGYTF. CDR3 coding DNA: TGTGCCAGCAGCCCTCTCGGGGGGCAGTTTAGTGGCTACACCTTC.